This T cell receptor (beta chain) was retrieved from a study of T cells in Graves' hyperthyroidism and ophthalmopathy. This CDR3 contains 14 residues. With 0 bases removed from V and 5 bases from J, the gap between germline ends came to 10 bases. Germline-derived CDR1 and CDR2 are SGHDN and FVKESK. This clonotype was counted ten times or more. RNA transcripts gave rise to amplified TCR beta CDR3 regions. Researchers ran a first-round RT-PCR on the TCR CDR3 using the HTBI primer set. TCRdb recomputed calls from the multiplex PCR reads with MiXCR, one row per CDR3 protein. In the table there are around 600,000 distinct CDR3 sequences, just under 45% of which are singletons.

The gene calls are TRBV14 and TRBJ2-5; perhaps TRBD1 as D (5 bases). The material sequenced was peripheral blood or thyroid tissue (not recorded which). This clonotype was sampled from an adult man with Graves' disease, either hyperthyroidism or ophthalmopathy (not recorded which). The CDR3 DNA reads TGTGCCAGCAGCCAAGACATGGGGCGGGAGACCCAGTACTTC. Translated: CASSQDMGRETQYF.